What follows is one TCR beta chain and its context. Germline V lookup: CDR1 LGHNA, CDR2 YSLEER. The CDR3 is made up of 16 amino acids. V gave up 2 bases and J gave up 7 bases; unmatched junction bases: 8. Method: immunoSEQ multiplex PCR; TCRdb's copy keeps in-frame clones and lacks some. The sample includes 130,000 to 150,000 clones, roughly 86% seen only once; the top ten take about 2%. This specimen comes from a study of blood T cell repertoires in COVID-19. The source is a human donor in a cohort sampled during active COVID-19. The chain couples TRBV4-3 to TRBJ2-3; 11 positions match TRBD2. The sample consisted of peripheral blood. The CDR3 reads CASSQLIAGGRNTQYF. CDR3 coding DNA: TGCGCCAGCAGCCAATTGATAGCGGGGGGGAGAAATACGCAGTATTTT.